This T cell receptor beta chain was found in a study of blood T cell repertoires in COVID-19. CDR3 size: 11 residues. Deletions cut 6 bases from V and 6 bases from J, with 9 bases between. Germline V gives CDR1 SNHLY, CDR2 FYNNEI. This clone was counted once. The table came from immunoSEQ multiplex PCR; TCRdb's copy has only in-frame clones and leaves some out. The repertoire includes roughly 400,000 clones, approximately 90% of them detected once, and approximately 9.3% sits in the top ten. This TCR derives from a woman aged 50 to 60 who had recovered from COVID-19. The chain combines TRBV2 with TRBJ2-7; D uncertain. Sequenced sample: PBMCs or T cells enriched from blood (not recorded which). CDR3 residues: CASSKESEQYF. DNA of the CDR3: TGTGCCAGCAGCAAAGAGTCCGAGCAGTACTTC.